These T cell receptor beta chains were read from a single sample in a study of cytomegalovirus exposure and HLA in healthy donors. Using immunoSEQ multiplex PCR, the repertoire was profiled, and TCRdb retains in-frame clones only, with some absent. This table has 120,000 or so clones, more than 70% appearing once. The material sequenced was PBMCs. The receptor source for this set is a human donor in good health. Each CDR3 is given with its conserved first and last residue. A D gene is named only where the DNA matches it firmly. For some rows the clone size is stated as once, few or many, or as a class when expanded; others skip it.

>TRBJ1-1|TRBV19|NA|TRBD1
TGTGCCAGTAACCCAGGACAGGGATGGAGGAACACTGAAGCTTTCTTT
CASNPGQGWRNTEAFF
>TRBJ1-2|TRBV18|NA|TRBD1
TGTGCCAGCTCACCCGAACCGGGACAGGGGGCGTATGGCTACACCTTC
CASSPEPGQGAYGYTF
>TRBJ1-5|TRBV7-3|NA|NA
TGTGCCAGCAGTCCGGGCAGGGTTAGCAATCAGCCCCAGCATTTT
CASSPGRVSNQPQHF
>TRBJ2-2|TRBV7-9|NA|NA
TGTGCCAGCAGTTCCGGGACAAAGAACACCGGGGAGCTGTTTTTT
CASSSGTKNTGELFF
>TRBJ1-4|TRBV2|few|TRBD1
TGTGCCAGCAGTCTCTCGGGGACAGGGAATGAAAAACTGTTTTTT
CASSLSGTGNEKLFF
>TRBJ2-5|TRBV28|NA|NA
TGTGCCAGCAGTTTAGGGAGGGGGGAGACCCAGTACTTC
CASSLGRGETQYF
>TRBJ1-4|TRBV6-1|NA|NA
TGTGCCAGCAGTGAAAGAGTAGATAATGAAAAACTGTTTTTT
CASSERVDNEKLFF
>TRBJ2-5|TRBV6-5|NA|TRBD2
TGTGCCACAGAAGCGGGGGGGTCTGAAGAGACCCAGTACTTC
CATEAGGSEETQYF
>TRBJ1-2|TRBV21-1|NA|NA
TGTGCCAGCAGCACCCGACAGAACTATGGCTACACCTTC
CASSTRQNYGYTF
>TRBJ1-5|TRBV5-5|NA|TRBD1
TGTGCCAGCAGCAATACACAGGGGGCGGGCCAGCCCCAGCATTTT
CASSNTQGAGQPQHF
>TRBJ2-1|TRBV28|NA|NA
TGTGCCAGCATGCCAGGGGCCCCCTCTGAGCAGTTCTTC
CASMPGAPSEQFF
>TRBJ2-2|TRBV7-9|NA|NA
TGTGCCAGCAGCCATGAACTGGGGGAGCTGTTTTTT
CASSHELGELFF
>TRBJ2-7|TRBV9|NA|NA
TGTGCCAGCAGCGTAGGTGGCAGTCTCTACGAGCAGTACTTC
CASSVGGSLYEQYF
>TRBJ1-5|TRBV5-5|NA|NA
TGTGCCAGCAGCTTCGAGGGCAAGGGCAATCAGCCCCAGCATTTT
CASSFEGKGNQPQHF
>TRBJ2-7|TRBV23-1|NA|TRBD1
TGCGCCAGCAGTCAATCTTCGACAGGGGCACCTAATCCTCTCTACGAGCAGTACTTC
CASSQSSTGAPNPLYEQYF
>TRBJ1-3|TRBV5-1|NA|NA
TGCGCCAGCAGAGTGTCGGGGGTCGACACCATATATTTT
CASRVSGVDTIYF
>TRBJ2-2|TRBV6-6|NA|TRBD2
TGTGCCAGCAGGACGGTGGGGGGGTATAGGGGGGAGCTGTTTTTT
CASRTVGGYRGELFF
>TRBJ2-7|TRBV5-6|NA|NA
TGTGCCAGCAGCTTGGGGGCGCTGGCCCACGAGCAGTACTTC
CASSLGALAHEQYF
>TRBJ1-2|TRBV5-1|NA|NA
TGCGCCAGCAGCTTGGGAGATGCTAACTATGGCTACACCTTC
CASSLGDANYGYTF
>TRBJ2-1|TRBV6-4|NA|TRBD2
TGTGCCAGCAGTGAATCTAGCGGGGGGGTCAATGAGCAGTTCTTC
CASSESSGGVNEQFF
>TRBJ1-2|TRBV7-3|NA|NA
TGTGCCAGCAGCTTAACCGGGGGCGGGGGCTTCTATGGCTACACCTTC
CASSLTGGGGFYGYTF
>TRBJ2-1|TRBV5-1|NA|NA
TGCGCCAGCAGCTTGTTGCACCAGTCCTACAATGAGCAGTTCTTC
CASSLLHQSYNEQFF
>TRBJ1-2|TRBV7-9|NA|NA
TGTGCCAGCAGCCCCTTGCGGGGGGGCGGCTACACCTTC
CASSPLRGGGYTF
>TRBJ2-7|TRBV13|NA|TRBD1
TGTGCCAGCAGCCCGGAATCCGGGACAGGGGGTACCTACGAGCAGTACTTC
CASSPESGTGGTYEQYF
>TRBJ1-2|TRBV6-1|NA|NA
TGTGCCAGCAGCCGAGATTTAAACTATGGCTACACCTTC
CASSRDLNYGYTF
>TRBJ2-1|TRBV6-1|NA|NA
TGTGCCAGCAGTGAAGTTGGGGGGAGGATTAATTCCTACAATGAGCAGTTCTTC
CASSEVGGRINSYNEQFF
>TRBJ2-7|TRBV5-1|NA|TRBD2
TGCGCCAGCAGCTTATCAGCGGGGGGACCCTACGAGCAGTACTTC
CASSLSAGGPYEQYF
>TRBJ1-1|TRBV10-3|NA|TRBD1
TGTGCCATCAGTGCGGGACAGGGGTGGACTGAAGCTTTCTTT
CAISAGQGWTEAFF
>TRBJ1-5|TRBV6-5|once|TRBD1
TGTGCCAGCAGTCGCCAGGGGGATAGCAATCAGCCCCAGCATTTT
CASSRQGDSNQPQHF
>TRBJ2-1|TRBV5-6|NA|TRBD2
TGTGCCAGCAGCTTAGCGGGGGGCAATGAGCAGTTCTTC
CASSLAGGNEQFF
>TRBJ1-1|TRBV6-4|NA|TRBD1
TGTGCCAACCGGCGACAGGGGAGCACTGAAGCTTTCTTT
CANRRQGSTEAFF
>TRBJ1-1|TRBV4-2|once|NA
TGTGCCAGCAGCCGAATTGGACAGTCGAACACTGAAGCTTTCTTT
CASSRIGQSNTEAFF
>TRBJ2-1|TRBV5-4|NA|TRBD2
TGTGCCAGCAGCCCGGGAGGGGGGAGCTCCTACAATGAGCAGTTCTTC
CASSPGGGSSYNEQFF
>TRBJ1-2|TRBV7-9|NA|NA
TGTGCCAGCAGCTTAGTTCCGCGGGGCTATGGCTACACCTTC
CASSLVPRGYGYTF
>TRBJ2-7|TRBV7-2|NA|TRBD2
TGTGCCAGCAGACCCCGGGGGGGGTTGGCCTACGAGCAGTACTTC
CASRPRGGLAYEQYF
>TRBJ2-6|TRBV18|NA|TRBD2
TGTGCCAGCTCACCACCCCTAGCGGCCCACTCTGGGGCCAACGTCCTGACTTTC
CASSPPLAAHSGANVLTF
>TRBJ2-1|TRBV25-1|once|TRBD2
TGTGCCAGCAGTGTAGTTAGCGGGAATGAGCAGTTCTTC
CASSVVSGNEQFF
>TRBJ2-7|TRBV6-1|few|NA
TGTGCCAGCAGTGAACGTATGAGGACGAGGGAAACCTACGAGCAGTACTTC
CASSERMRTRETYEQYF
>TRBJ1-3|TRBV19|NA|NA
TGTGCCAGTAGTATTTCAGTAACAGCTGGAAACACCATATATTTT
CASSISVTAGNTIYF
>TRBJ2-7|TRBV5-1|NA|TRBD2
TGCGCCAGCAGCCCTAATAGCGGGACCTACTACGAGCAGTACTTC
CASSPNSGTYYEQYF
>TRBJ2-1|TRBV9|NA|TRBD2
TGTGCCAGCAGCGTCTCGCGGGGGGCAGGGCTCAATGAGCAGTTCTTC
CASSVSRGAGLNEQFF
>TRBJ2-1|TRBV2|NA|TRBD2
TGTGCCAGCATCTTAGCGGGGGGAGTTGATGAGCAGTTCTTC
CASILAGGVDEQFF
>TRBJ1-1|TRBV5-1|once|NA
TGCGCCAGCAGCTTTCACCGCTCAGGGGACACTGAAGCTTTCTTT
CASSFHRSGDTEAFF
>TRBJ1-2|TRBV14|NA|NA
TGTGCCAGCAGCCCTCCGGGGACAAACCACTATGGCTACACCTTC
CASSPPGTNHYGYTF
>TRBJ2-3|TRBV7-9|NA|NA
TGTGCCAGCGCCCTAGAAGCGAGGACAGATACGCAGTATTTT
CASALEARTDTQYF